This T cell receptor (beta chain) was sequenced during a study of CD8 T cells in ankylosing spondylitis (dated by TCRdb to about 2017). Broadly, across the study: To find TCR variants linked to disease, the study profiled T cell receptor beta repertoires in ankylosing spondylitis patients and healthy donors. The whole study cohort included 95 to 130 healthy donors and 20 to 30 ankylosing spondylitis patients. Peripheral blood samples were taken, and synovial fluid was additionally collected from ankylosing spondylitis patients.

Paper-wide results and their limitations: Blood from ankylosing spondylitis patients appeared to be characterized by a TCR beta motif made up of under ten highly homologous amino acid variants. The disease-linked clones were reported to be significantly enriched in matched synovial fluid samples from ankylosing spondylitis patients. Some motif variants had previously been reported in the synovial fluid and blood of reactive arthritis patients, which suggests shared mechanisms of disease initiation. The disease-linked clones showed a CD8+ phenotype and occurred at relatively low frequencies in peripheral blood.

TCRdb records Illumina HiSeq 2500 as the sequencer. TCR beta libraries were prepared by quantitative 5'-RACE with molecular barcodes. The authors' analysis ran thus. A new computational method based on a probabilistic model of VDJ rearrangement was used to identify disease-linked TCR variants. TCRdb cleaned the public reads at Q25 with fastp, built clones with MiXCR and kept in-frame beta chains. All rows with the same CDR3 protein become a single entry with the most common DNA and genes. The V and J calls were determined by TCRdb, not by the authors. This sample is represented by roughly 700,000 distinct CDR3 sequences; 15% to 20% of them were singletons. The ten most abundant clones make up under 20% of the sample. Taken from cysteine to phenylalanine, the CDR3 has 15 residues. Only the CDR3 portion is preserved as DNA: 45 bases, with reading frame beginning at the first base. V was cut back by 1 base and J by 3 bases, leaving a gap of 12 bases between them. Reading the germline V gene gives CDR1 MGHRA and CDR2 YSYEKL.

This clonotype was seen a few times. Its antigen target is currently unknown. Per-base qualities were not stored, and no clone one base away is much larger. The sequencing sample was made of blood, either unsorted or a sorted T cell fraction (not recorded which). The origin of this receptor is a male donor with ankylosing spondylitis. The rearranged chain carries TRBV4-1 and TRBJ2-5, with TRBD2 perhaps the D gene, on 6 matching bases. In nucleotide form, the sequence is TGCGCCAGCAGCCAAGTGTTTCCGGGGGAAGAGACCCAGTACTTC. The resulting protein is CASSQVFPGEETQYF.